This TCR beta chain was obtained from a study of T cells after yellow fever vaccination. CDR1 is SGHRS and CDR2 is YFSETQ in the germline V gene. This CDR3 is built from 15 residues. V shed 2 bases, J shed 4 bases, and the junction held 6 bases outside the gene matches. MiXCR, run by TCRdb on the 5' RACE reads, gives a single entry per CDR3 protein. The sample consists of about 220,000 distinct CDR3 sequences, around 3.1% of them appearing once. This specimen consisted of CD4+ T cells sorted from PBMCs, obtained 10 days after the yellow fever booster vaccination. The sequence came from a man between 18 and 35 years old who received the YFV17D yellow fever vaccine. The J gene is TRBJ1-3, the V gene TRBV5-1; 7 bases map to TRBD1. As DNA, the CDR3 is TGCGCCAGCAGCTTACCACAGGGGTCCGGAAACACCATATATTTT. Protein: CASSLPQGSGNTIYF.